A selection of T cell receptor beta chains follows, all from one sample in a study of early T cells in non-severe SARS-CoV-2 infection. TCRdb re-called the 5' RACE reads with MiXCR, one entry per CDR3 protein. The profile shows some 64,000 distinct CDR3 sequences, 13% of them singletons. Sample: whole blood. These receptor sequences come from an adult who was a healthcare worker with PCR-confirmed SARS-CoV-2 infection or an uninfected control (not recorded which). Each CDR3 is given with its conserved first and last residue. A D gene is named only where the DNA matches it firmly. Only some rows state a clone size, as once, few, many or a class for expanded clones.

d_call clone_size j_call v_call cdr3_nt cdr3_aa
- many TRBJ1-2 TRBV5-8 TGTGCCAGCAGCCAATGGTCGGTTTATGGCTACACCTTC CASSQWSVYGYTF
- - TRBJ2-1 TRBV20-1 TGCAGTGCTCGTGGACGTGTGGGCAATGAGCAGTTCTTC CSARGRVGNEQFF
- - TRBJ2-5 TRBV27 TGTGCCAGCAGTTTAAGGCGGAGCCAGGTCCAGTACTTC CASSLRRSQVQYF
TRBD2 many TRBJ2-2 TRBV19 TGTGCCAGTATCATCGGGACTAGCGGTAACACCGGGGAGCTGTTTTTT CASIIGTSGNTGELFF
- - TRBJ2-1 TRBV29-1 TGCAGCGTGACCTATCTAAGCTCCTACAATGAGCAGTTCTTC CSVTYLSSYNEQFF
- - TRBJ2-1 TRBV5-4 TGTGCCAGCAGCTTAGGGGTTGGTGATGAGCAGTTCTTC CASSLGVGDEQFF
- - TRBJ1-1 TRBV28 TGTGCCAGCAGTTTGGGGACAAAGAACACTGAAGCTTTCTTT CASSLGTKNTEAFF
TRBD2 once TRBJ2-1 TRBV5-1 TGCGCCAGCAGAGGTACTAGCGGGTATAACAATGAGCAGTTCTTC CASRGTSGYNNEQFF
- many TRBJ1-1 TRBV29-1 TGCAGCGTTCGGGGGACGGCGAACACTGAAGCTTTCTTT CSVRGTANTEAFF
TRBD1 many TRBJ2-1 TRBV15 TGTGCCACCAGCAGGGGGTCTGGACAGGGCTTCTACAATGAGCAGTTCTTC CATSRGSGQGFYNEQFF
TRBD2 - TRBJ2-7 TRBV20-1 TGCAGTGCTAGAGAGATACTAGCGGCCCCTCGCGAGCAGTACTTC CSAREILAAPREQYF
TRBD2 - TRBJ2-3 TRBV28 TGTGCCAGCCATGGACTAGCGGGTAGAGATACGCAGTATTTT CASHGLAGRDTQYF